The clone carrying this TCR beta chain was counted many times. The record originates from a study of T cell repertoires in cytomegalovirus infection. Background on the study: Based on public TCR beta signatures, there were indications of CMV infection and of a matching HLA type.

TCRdb redid the calling of the reads with MiXCR, one entry per CDR3 protein. Among around 280,000 distinct CDR3 sequences, roughly 13% were seen once, and the ten largest hold around 8.1%. Losses at the gene ends were 8 bases for V and 5 bases for J; bases not matched to a gene: 4. The CDR3 has 13 amino acids. Germline CDR1 SNHLY, CDR2 FYNNEI. The source of this sequence is a human donor in good health (CMV status not recorded). Some clones in this sample may be carry-over from other donors' samples. The sequenced sample was PBMCs. The genes are TRBV2 and TRBJ2-1, with TRBD1 identical over 9 bases. This CDR3 is CASRGQGHNEQFF. CDR3 sequence (DNA): TGTGCCAGCCGGGGACAGGGCCACAATGAGCAGTTCTTC. Together with reference TRBV2 and TRBJ2-1, the CDR3 gives the full variable domain: EPEVTQTPSHQVTQMGQEVILRCVPISNHLYFYWYRQILGQKVEFLVSFYNNEISEKSEIFDDQFSVERPDGSNFTLKIRSTKLEDSAMYFCASRGQGHNEQFFGPGTRLTVL.